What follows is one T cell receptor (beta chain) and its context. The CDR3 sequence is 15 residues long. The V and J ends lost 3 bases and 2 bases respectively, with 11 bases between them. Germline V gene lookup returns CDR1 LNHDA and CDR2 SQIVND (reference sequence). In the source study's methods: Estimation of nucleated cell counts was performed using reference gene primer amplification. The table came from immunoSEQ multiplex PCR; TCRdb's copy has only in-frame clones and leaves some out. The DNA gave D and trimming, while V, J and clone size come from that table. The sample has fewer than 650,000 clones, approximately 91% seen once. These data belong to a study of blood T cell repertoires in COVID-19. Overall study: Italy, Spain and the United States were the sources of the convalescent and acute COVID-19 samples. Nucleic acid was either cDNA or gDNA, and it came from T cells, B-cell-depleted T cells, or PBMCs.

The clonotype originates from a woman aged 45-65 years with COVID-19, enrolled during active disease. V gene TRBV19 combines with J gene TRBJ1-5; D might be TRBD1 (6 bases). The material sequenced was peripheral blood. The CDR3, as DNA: TGTGCCAGTAGTATTCTGGGGGCAGGCAATCAGCCCCAGCATTTT. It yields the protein CASSILGAGNQPQHF.